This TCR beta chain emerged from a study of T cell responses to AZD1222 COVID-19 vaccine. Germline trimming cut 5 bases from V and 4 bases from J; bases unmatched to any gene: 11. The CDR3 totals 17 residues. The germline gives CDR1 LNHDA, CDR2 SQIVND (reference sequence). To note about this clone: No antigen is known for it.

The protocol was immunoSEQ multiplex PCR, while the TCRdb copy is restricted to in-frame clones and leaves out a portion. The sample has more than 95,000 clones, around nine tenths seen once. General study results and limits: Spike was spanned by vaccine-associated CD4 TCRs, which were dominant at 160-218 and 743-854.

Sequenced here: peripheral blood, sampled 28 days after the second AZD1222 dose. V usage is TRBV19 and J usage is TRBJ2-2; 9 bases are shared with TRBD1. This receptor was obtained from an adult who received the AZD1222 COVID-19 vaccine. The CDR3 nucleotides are TGTGCCAGTAGTGGAACCGGGACAGGGTCCTTCACCGGGGAGCTGTTTTTT. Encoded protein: CASSGTGTGSFTGELFF.